The 14 T cell receptor beta chains presented below share a single source sample, sequenced in a study of neurological immune-mediated disorders (dated by TCRdb to 2018 to 2020). Receptor amplification or capture employed 5' RACE. TCRdb lists the instrument as Illumina HiSeq 2500. TCRdb took the public reads, trimmed them with fastp at Q25, ran MiXCR for clone calling and kept in-frame beta chains. Identical CDR3 proteins give one entry, which carries the most common genes and DNA. The sample has 31,000 or so distinct CDR3 sequences on record, about 1.6% of them singletons. The leading ten clones occupy around a tenth of the sample. Source material: PBMCs. These receptor sequences come from a woman younger than 45 with multiple sclerosis.

This clonotype was seen at least ten times. This chain connects TRBV20-1 to TRBJ2-7; D remains ambiguous. Trimming removed 3 bases from V and 0 bases from J, with 15 bases in between. CDR3 size: 15 residues. Germline CDR1 is DFQATT and CDR2 is SNEGSKA (reference sequence). CDR3 in amino acids: CSARMFGISSYEQYF. For the CDR3, the DNA is TGCAGTGCTAGGATGTTTGGGATTAGCTCCTACGAGCAGTACTTC.

This clonotype was observed many times. The CDR3 DNA is TGTGCCAGCAGTTCTCCGGGACGAAGCTCCTATAATTCACCCCTCCACTTT. It specifies CASSSPGRSSYNSPLHF. The rearrangement joins TRBV27 to TRBJ1-6; the D gene is possibly TRBD1 (5 bases). The CDR3 is made up of 17 amino acids. The germline gives CDR1 MNHEY, CDR2 SMNVEV (reference sequence). Trimming took off 4 bases at V and 0 bases at J, with 13 bases between the two ends.

This clonotype came up many times. The chain uses TRBV7-2 and TRBJ1-4, with a tentative D call TRBD1 (5 bases). Trimming took off 2 bases at V and 4 bases at J, with 11 bases between the two ends. The CDR3 loop spans 15 amino acids. Per germline, CDR1 SGHTA and CDR2 FQGNSA. This chain's CDR3 is CASSLQGSYNEKLFF. The CDR3 coding sequence is TGTGCCAGCAGCTTACAGGGCTCGTATAATGAAAAACTGTTTTTT.

The sample holds many counts of this clonotype. The J gene is TRBJ2-7, the V gene TRBV3-1; perhaps TRBD1 as D (6 bases). The CDR3 has 13 amino acids. From germline, CDR1 is LGHDT and CDR2 YNNKEL (reference sequence). Trimming took off 3 bases at V and 3 bases at J, with 9 bases between the two ends. CDR3 sequence: CASSHPGDYEQYF. CDR3 sequence (DNA): TGTGCCAGCAGCCACCCAGGGGACTACGAGCAGTACTTC.

This clonotype came up many times. The chain employs TRBV12-3 or TRBV12-4 and TRBJ2-3, with a weak D call TRBD1 (6 bases). CDR3 length: 15 amino acids. Deletions cut 3 bases from V and 2 bases from J, with 12 bases between. This CDR3 is CASSLRQASTDTQYF. In DNA, the CDR3 is TGTGCCAGCAGTTTGAGACAGGCATCCACAGATACGCAGTATTTT.

This clonotype was counted many times. The chain combines TRBV14 with TRBJ2-7; 12 nucleotides line up with TRBD2. The CDR3 is made up of 14 amino acids. CDR1 and CDR2 from the germline V gene are SGHDN and FVKESK. V lost 3 bases and J lost 6; bases outside the gene matches: 3. CDR3 amino acids: CASSHGLAGFEQYF. CDR3 DNA sequence: TGTGCCAGCAGCCATGGACTAGCGGGGTTCGAGCAGTACTTC.

This clonotype has at least ten counts. Germline is not matched at one junction end, which may reflect a read error. The CDR3 sequence is CASSNPGELFF. CDR3 nucleotide sequence: TGTGCCAGCTCGAACCCCGGGGAGCTGTTTTTT. This chain uses TRBV12-3 or TRBV12-4 with TRBJ2-2; D unclear. This CDR3 has 11 amino acids.

This clonotype appeared many times. This chain connects TRBV6-6 to TRBJ2-7; D is unclear. The CDR3 contains 13 residues. Trimming stripped 6 bases from V and 2 bases from J, with 11 bases between. Germline-derived CDR1 and CDR2 are MNHNY and SVGAGI (reference sequence). The CDR3 region is CASSPQRPYEQYF. The CDR3 region has the DNA TGTGCCAGCAGCCCTCAGCGCCCCTACGAGCAGTACTTC.

This clonotype was recorded at least ten times. The V and J genes are TRBV7-2 and TRBJ2-5; the D gene is possibly TRBD2 (6 bases). V was cut by 1 base and J by 4 bases, with 10 bases left in between. Germline values: CDR1 SGHTA, CDR2 FQGNSA. This CDR3 region has 14 residues. CDR3 coding DNA: TGTGCCAGCAGCTTAGGGGAGGTGCCAGAGACCCAGTACTTC. The encoded protein is CASSLGEVPETQYF.

This clonotype was seen at least ten times. This rearrangement joins TRBV7-2 to TRBJ2-5, with a tentative D call TRBD1 (6 bases). The CDR3 runs to 15 residues. Trimming removed 2 bases from V and 7 bases from J, with 17 bases in between. Germline values: CDR1 SGHTA, CDR2 FQGNSA. This CDR3 is CASSLQDRWRGTQYF. In DNA, the CDR3 is TGTGCCAGCAGCTTACAAGACAGGTGGCGAGGGACCCAGTACTTC.

This clonotype was recorded at least ten times. The chain links TRBV20-1 to TRBJ1-5, with D maybe TRBD1 (5 bases). In germline, CDR1 is DFQATT, CDR2 SNEGSKA (reference sequence). This CDR3 region has 13 residues. The V and J ends lost 6 bases and 6 bases respectively, with 15 bases between them. The CDR3 reads CSAPVGGSQPQHF. The CDR3 DNA follows: TGCAGTGCGCCTGTGGGGGGATCTCAGCCCCAGCATTTT.

This clonotype was counted many times. The CDR3 nucleotides read TGTGCCACCATGGGACTAGGGGGCTACAATGAGCAGTTCTTC. This sequence encodes CATMGLGGYNEQFF. V gene TRBV15 combines with J gene TRBJ2-1; 8 bases fit TRBD2. The germline V gene encodes CDR1 LNHNV and CDR2 YYDKDF (reference sequence). The length of the CDR3 is 14 residues. The V segment lost 7 bases and the J segment 3 bases; nucleotides outside the gene matches: 5.

In its sample, this clonotype was seen many times. This chain joins TRBV12-3 or TRBV12-4 and TRBJ2-7; 7 nucleotides line up with TRBD1. The length of the CDR3 is 13 residues. J lost 3 bases, V lost 4 bases, and 3 bases had no gene match. CDR3 in amino acids: CASSSGQFYEQYF. In nucleotides, the CDR3 is TGTGCCAGCAGTTCGGGACAGTTCTACGAGCAGTACTTC.

Many counts were recorded for this clonotype. The V and J genes are TRBV20-1 and TRBJ2-3; 7 bases are shared with TRBD2. The CDR3 totals 13 residues. With 3 bases clipped from V and 1 base from J, the junction kept 1 base outside the gene matches. Germline CDR1 reads DFQATT; CDR2 reads SNEGSKA (reference sequence). The DNA of the CDR3 is TGCAGTGCTAGGGCGGGGGGCACAGATACGCAGTATTTT. Its translation is CSARAGGTDTQYF.